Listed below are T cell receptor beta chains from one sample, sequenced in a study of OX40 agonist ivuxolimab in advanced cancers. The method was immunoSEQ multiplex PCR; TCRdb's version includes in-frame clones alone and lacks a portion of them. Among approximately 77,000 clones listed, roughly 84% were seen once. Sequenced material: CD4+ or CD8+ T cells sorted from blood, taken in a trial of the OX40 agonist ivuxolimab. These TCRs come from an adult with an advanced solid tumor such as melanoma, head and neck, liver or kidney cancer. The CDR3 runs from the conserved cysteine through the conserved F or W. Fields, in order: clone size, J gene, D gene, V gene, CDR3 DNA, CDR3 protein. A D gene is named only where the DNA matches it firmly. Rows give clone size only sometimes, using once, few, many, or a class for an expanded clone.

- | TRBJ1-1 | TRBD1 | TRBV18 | TGTGCCAGCTCACCCCAGGGGGCCTTGAACACTGAAGCTTTCTTT | CASSPQGALNTEAFF
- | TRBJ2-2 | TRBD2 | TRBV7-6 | TGTGCCAGCAGCTTAGGAGCGGGGGGGCCAGGCACCGGGGAGCTGTTTTTT | CASSLGAGGPGTGELFF
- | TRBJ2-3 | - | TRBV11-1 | TGTGCCAGCAGCTTAGCGCGGGGCGATACGCAGTATTTT | CASSLARGDTQYF
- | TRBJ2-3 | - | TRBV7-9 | TGTGCCACCTACATAAGGGACCGCACAGATACGCAGTATTTT | CATYIRDRTDTQYF
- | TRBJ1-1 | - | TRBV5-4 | TGTGCCAGCAGCTTGGGCCTAGGTCGGAAGAACACTGAAGCTTTCTTT | CASSLGLGRKNTEAFF
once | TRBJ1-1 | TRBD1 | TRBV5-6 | TGTGCCAGCAGCCCCAGGGGGGGACAGCTTATGAACACTGAAGCTTTCTTT | CASSPRGGQLMNTEAFF
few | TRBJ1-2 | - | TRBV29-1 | TGCAGCGTTGACAACTATGGCTACACCTTC | CSVDNYGYTF
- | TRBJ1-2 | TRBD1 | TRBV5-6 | TGTGCCAGCAGCTTGGGGGACAGGGGCGCGAACTATGGCTACACCTTC | CASSLGDRGANYGYTF
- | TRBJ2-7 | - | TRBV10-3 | TGTGCCATCAGTGAGTTCTGGCTTGGACAGAAAACGACGAGCAGCCAGTACTTC | CAISEFWLGQKTTSSQYF
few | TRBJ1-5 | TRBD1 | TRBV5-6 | TGTGCCAGCAGCTTACAGGGGCGTCATAGCAATCAGCCCCAGCATTTT | CASSLQGRHSNQPQHF
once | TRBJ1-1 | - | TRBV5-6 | TGTGCCAGCAGCCCCGGGACTTTCACTGAAGCTTTCTTT | CASSPGTFTEAFF
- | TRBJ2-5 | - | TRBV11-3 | TGTGCCAGCAGCTTCGGGGGGACCCAGTACTTC | CASSFGGTQYF
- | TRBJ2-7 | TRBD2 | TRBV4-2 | TGTGCCAGCAGCCAAGATGGTAGCGGGATAGTCGACGAGCAGTACTTC | CASSQDGSGIVDEQYF
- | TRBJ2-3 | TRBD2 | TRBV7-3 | TGTGCCAGCAGCCGAGAGAGAGCGGGAGGACCAGATACGCAGTATTTT | CASSRERAGGPDTQYF
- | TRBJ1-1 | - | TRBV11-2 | TGTGCCAGCAAAAAGTATCACAGGTCGAACACTGAAGCTTTCTTT | CASKKYHRSNTEAFF
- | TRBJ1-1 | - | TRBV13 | TGTGCCAGCAGCCCATCAGTGAACACTGAAGCTTTCTTT | CASSPSVNTEAFF
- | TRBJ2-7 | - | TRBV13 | TGTGCCAGCAGCTTAGCAGTTGACAGGAAGAACTACGAGCAGTACTTC | CASSLAVDRKNYEQYF
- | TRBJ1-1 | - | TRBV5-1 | TGCGCCAGCAGCTTCCAGGGGCTTATGAACACTGAAGCTTTCTTT | CASSFQGLMNTEAFF
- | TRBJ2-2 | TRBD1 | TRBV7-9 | TGTGCCAGCAGCTTAGAGCGGACAGGGACCGGGGAGCTGTTTTTT | CASSLERTGTGELFF
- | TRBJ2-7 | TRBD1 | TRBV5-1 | TGCGCCAGCAGCTCCGGGACAGGGGCTTACGAGCAGTACTTC | CASSSGTGAYEQYF
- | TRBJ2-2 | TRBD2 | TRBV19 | TGTGCCAGTAGTGGACTAGCGGCGAACACCGGGGAGCTGTTTTTT | CASSGLAANTGELFF
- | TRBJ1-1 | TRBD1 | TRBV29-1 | TGCAGCGTTGAAGGAGGGACAGGGTTTGCTGAAGCTTTCTTT | CSVEGGTGFAEAFF
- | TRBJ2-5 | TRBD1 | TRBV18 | TGTGCCAGCTCACCAACCGGGACAGGGAAAGAGACCCAGTACTTC | CASSPTGTGKETQYF
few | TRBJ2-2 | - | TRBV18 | TGTGCCACCCCCGCCGGGCCCGGAGGGGGCACCGGGGAGCTGTTTTTT | CATPAGPGGGTGELFF
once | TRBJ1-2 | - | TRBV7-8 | TGTGCCAGCAGCTTACAAGGGCCGGATCCCTATGGCTACACCTTC | CASSLQGPDPYGYTF
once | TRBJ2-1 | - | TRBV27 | TGTGCCAGCAGGCCCTTTGAAGGAGCCTACAATGAGCAGTTCTTC | CASRPFEGAYNEQFF
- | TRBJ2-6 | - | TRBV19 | TGTGCCAGTAGTATTTCTGGGGCCAACGTCCTGACTTTC | CASSISGANVLTF
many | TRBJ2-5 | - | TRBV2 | TGTGCCAGCAGTGTCTGGTCAGAGACCCAGTACTTC | CASSVWSETQYF
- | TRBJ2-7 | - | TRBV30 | TGTGCCTGGAGTAAGGGGGGAGGCTACGAGCAGTACTTC | CAWSKGGGYEQYF
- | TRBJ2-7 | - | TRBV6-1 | TGTGCCAGCAGTGCCTGGAGATCCTACGAGCAGTACTTC | CASSAWRSYEQYF
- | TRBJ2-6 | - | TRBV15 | TGTGCCACCAGCACAGGGATCTCTGGGGCCAACGTCCTGACTTTC | CATSTGISGANVLTF
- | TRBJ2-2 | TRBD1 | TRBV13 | TGTGCCAGCAGCCTTAGCAGGGGGCGCTTTCCCGGGGAGCTGTTTTTT | CASSLSRGRFPGELFF
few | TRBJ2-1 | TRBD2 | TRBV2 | TGTGCCAGCAGACCCAGGACTAGCGGGGGGGCATATGAGCAGTTCTTC | CASRPRTSGGAYEQFF
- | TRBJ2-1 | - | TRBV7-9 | TGTGCCAGCAGCTTACCGGCGGGGCGAAACTCCTACAATGAGCAGTTCTTC | CASSLPAGRNSYNEQFF
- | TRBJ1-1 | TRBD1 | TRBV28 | TGTGCCAGCAGTCGACAGGGTAACACTGAAGCTTTCTTT | CASSRQGNTEAFF
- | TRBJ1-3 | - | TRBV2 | TGTGCCAGCAGTGAGACTACAGGGCCTGGAAACACCATATATTTT | CASSETTGPGNTIYF
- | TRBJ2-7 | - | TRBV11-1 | TGTGCCAGCAGGGGGAAGATGTCCTACGAGCAGTACTTC | CASRGKMSYEQYF
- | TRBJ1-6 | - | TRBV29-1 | TGCAGCGTTTCGGCAGGAGGGGATTTAAATTCACCCCTCCACTTT | CSVSAGGDLNSPLHF
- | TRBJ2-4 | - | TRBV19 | TGTGCCAGTAGTATCGGAGCTGGCCGGATGGCCAAAAACATTCAGTACTTC | CASSIGAGRMAKNIQYF
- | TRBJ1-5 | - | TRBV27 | TGTGCCGGGGCCCATAACGAGGGTCGGTCATCGGGCAATCAGCCCCAGCATTTT | CAGAHNEGRSSGNQPQHF
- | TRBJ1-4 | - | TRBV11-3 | TGTGCCAGCAGCGTCAGGGAGCCTAATGAAAAACTGTTTTTT | CASSVREPNEKLFF
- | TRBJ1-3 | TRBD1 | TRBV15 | TGTGCCACCAGCAGAGAAGGGGGGACAGTCAGAAACACCATATATTTT | CATSREGGTVRNTIYF
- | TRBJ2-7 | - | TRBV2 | TGTGCCAGCAGTGTCGGGGACATTCCCTACGAGCAGTACTTC | CASSVGDIPYEQYF
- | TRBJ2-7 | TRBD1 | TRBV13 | TGTGCCAGCAGCTCAGTTGGGACAGGGGGCCGGAACGAGCAGTACTTC | CASSSVGTGGRNEQYF
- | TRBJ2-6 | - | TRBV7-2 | TGTGCCAGCAGCTTCTCTGGGGCCAACGTCCTGACTTTC | CASSFSGANVLTF
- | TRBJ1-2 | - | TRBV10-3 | TGTGCCATCAGTGCGGTCCTCGATTCTTCTGGCTACACCTTC | CAISAVLDSSGYTF
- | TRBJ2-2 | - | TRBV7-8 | TGTGCCAGCAGCTTACTAGCCTCTAACACCGGGGAGCTGTTTTTT | CASSLLASNTGELFF
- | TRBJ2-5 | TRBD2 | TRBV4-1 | TGCGCCAGCAGCCAGGACGCTAGCGGGAGTGGGGAAGAGACCCAGTACTTC | CASSQDASGSGEETQYF
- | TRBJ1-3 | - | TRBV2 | TGTGCCAGCGCCGGGCAGAGCTCTGGAAACACCATATATTTT | CASAGQSSGNTIYF
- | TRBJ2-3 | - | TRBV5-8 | TGTGCCAGCAGCTTGGGACAGATCACAGATACGCAGTATTTT | CASSLGQITDTQYF
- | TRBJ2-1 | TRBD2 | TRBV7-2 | TGTGCCAGCAGCGAGACTAGCGGGAGGGATGAGCAGTTCTTC | CASSETSGRDEQFF
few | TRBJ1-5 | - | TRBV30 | TGTGCCTGGAGCAGAACGACGGGGCCCCAGCATTTT | CAWSRTTGPQHF
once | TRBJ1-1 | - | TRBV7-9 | TGTGCCAGCAGCTTTCTGGGAGGAGGCACTGAAGCTTTCTTT | CASSFLGGGTEAFF
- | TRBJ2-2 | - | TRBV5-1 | TGCGCCAGCAGCACCCGGTCCTCGGCGACCGGGGAGCTGTTTTTT | CASSTRSSATGELFF
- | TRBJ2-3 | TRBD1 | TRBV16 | TGTGCCAGCAGCCAATTGACACAGGGGTTGGATACGCAGTATTTT | CASSQLTQGLDTQYF